Listed here is a single T cell receptor (beta chain). From germline, CDR1 is MNHEY and CDR2 SVGEGT. CDR3 length: 18 residues. V lost 0 bases, J lost 1 base, and 7 bases stayed unmatched. Preparation of the TCRbeta library used unique molecular identifiers. TCRdb processed the PCR reads anew with MiXCR; each CDR3 protein has one entry. Counted here are 450,000 to 600,000 distinct CDR3 sequences, about 33% occurring once; the ten biggest clones make up about 2.3%. The sample comes from a study of T-cell reconstitution after alpha-beta-depleted transplantation in children. The sample here was PBMCs from the stem cell graft donor, taken from the stem cell graft. This TCR was sampled from a human donor who donated a stem cell graft to a child with aplastic anemia. The chain uses TRBV6-2 or TRBV6-3 and TRBJ2-7; 12 bases agree with TRBD2. This chain's CDR3 is CASSYSTSGSSNSYEQYV. The CDR3 DNA sequence: TGTGCCAGCAGTTACTCGACTAGCGGGAGCTCAAATTCCTACGAGCAGTACGTC.